Below are 14 T cell receptor beta chains sequenced from a single sample in a study of blood T cell repertoires in COVID-19. TCRdb's table, derived via immunoSEQ multiplex PCR, lists solely in-frame clones and lacks some. The top ten clones hold approximately 3.7% of a sample with hundreds of thousands of clones, about 85% of them seen once. The sample consisted of peripheral blood. These receptor sequences come from a woman aged 18-29 years with acute or convalescent COVID-19.

The chain employs TRBV19 and TRBJ1-1; weak D call: TRBD1 (5 bases). Trimming removed 7 bases at V and 4 bases at J, with 16 bases between. The CDR3 runs to 14 residues. Germline CDR1 is LNHDA and CDR2 is SQIVND (reference sequence). CDR3 region: CASTPDRSATEAFF. The CDR3 DNA follows: TGTGCCAGTACACCCGACAGATCGGCCACTGAAGCTTTCTTT. Based on the CDR3 plus reference TRBV19 and TRBJ1-1, the full variable domain is DGGITQSPKYLFRKEGQNVTLSCEQNLNHDAMYWYRQDPGQGLRLIYYSQIVNDFQKGDIAEGYSVSREKKESFPLTVTSAQKNPTAFYLCASTPDRSATEAFFGQGTRLTVV.

The chain links TRBV5-1 to TRBJ2-3, with a possible D match to TRBD2 (5 bases). The CDR3 covers 14 residues. CDR1 is SGHRS, CDR2 YFSETQ, per germline. Trimming removed 0 bases at V and 9 bases at J, with 14 bases between. CDR3 in DNA: TGCGCCAGCAGCTTGGGCCACGAGGGAAGCACGCAGTATTTT. This translates into CASSLGHEGSTQYF.

This clone occurred once. Here the CDR3 DNA reads TGTGCCAGCAGCGCGGGGAACACTGAAGCTTTCTTT. This gives the protein CASSAGNTEAFF. The chain uses TRBV13 and TRBJ1-1; no clear D gene. The CDR3 loop spans 12 amino acids. Per germline, CDR1 PRHDT and CDR2 FYEKMQ (reference sequence). V lost 5 bases and J lost 1, with 5 bases in between.

The chain links TRBV6-1 to TRBJ2-7; D unresolved. The CDR3 consists of 15 residues. V lost 2 bases and J 2 bases, leaving 13 bases between the germline ends. Germline V gene lookup returns CDR1 MNHNS and CDR2 SASEGT. CDR3: CASSERIGQPYEQYF. CDR3 nucleotide sequence: TGTGCCAGCAGTGAAAGGATTGGGCAGCCCTACGAGCAGTACTTC.

This clone was observed once. V gene TRBV6-1 combines with J gene TRBJ1-1; D unclear. The CDR3 loop spans 14 amino acids. V lost 0 bases and J lost 8, with 13 bases in between. Germline assignment: CDR1 MNHNS and CDR2 SASEGT. The CDR3: CASSEARVEAEAFF. CDR3 DNA sequence: TGTGCCAGCAGTGAAGCCCGAGTGGAGGCCGAAGCTTTCTTT.

V usage is TRBV2 and J usage is TRBJ1-5; D ambiguous. This CDR3 comprises 14 residues. Trimming removed 0 bases at V and 5 bases at J, with 8 bases between. Per germline, CDR1 SNHLY and CDR2 FYNNEI. CDR3 residues: CASSEAGSYQPQHF. CDR3 nucleotides: TGTGCCAGCAGTGAAGCGGGGAGTTATCAGCCCCAGCATTTT.

The chain carries TRBV5-1 and TRBJ2-7, with TRBD2 identical over 7 bases. Unmatched junction bases numbered 9, after V lost 2 bases and J lost 4 bases. The germline V gene encodes CDR1 SGHRS and CDR2 YFSETQ. This CDR3 is 15 amino acids long. CDR3 loop: CASSFHSSGQYEQYF. The CDR3 coding sequence is TGCGCCAGCAGCTTCCACTCTAGCGGACAATACGAGCAGTACTTC.

This clone was counted only a few times. The chain has TRBV5-1 and TRBJ1-6; unclear D gene. Germline CDR1 reads SGHRS; CDR2 reads YFSETQ. The germline V and J ends were trimmed by 2 bases and 9 bases, with 9 bases remaining between them. The CDR3 runs 13 residues. CDR3 region: CASSFGQTSPLHF. For the CDR3, the DNA is TGCGCCAGCAGCTTTGGGCAAACTTCACCCCTCCACTTT.

This chain uses TRBV30 with TRBJ1-5; no reliable D call. The CDR3 is 15 residues long. Germline V gene sequence: CDR1 GTSNPN, CDR2 SVGIG (reference sequence). V lost 2 bases, J lost 7 bases, and 18 bases lay in between. DNA of the CDR3: TGTGCCTGGAGTAACGGGTACGGCGAGATGCAGCCCCAGCATTTT. It codes for CAWSNGYGEMQPQHF.

The J gene is TRBJ2-1, the V gene TRBV9; TRBD2 matches at 8 bases. J lost 4 bases, V lost 4 bases, and 7 bases had no gene match. Germline V gives CDR1 SGDLS, CDR2 YYNGEE. CDR3 length: 15 residues. CDR3 nucleotide sequence: TGTGCCAGCAGCTTAAGCGGGAGCGGGTACAATGAGCAGTTCTTC. Translation: CASSLSGSGYNEQFF.

The chain joins TRBV5-1 to TRBJ2-2; TRBD1 agrees at 7 bases. In germline, CDR1 is SGHRS, CDR2 YFSETQ. This CDR3 is built from 14 residues. Losses at the gene ends were 5 bases for V and 8 bases for J; bases not matched to a gene: 9. The CDR3 DNA is TGCGCCAGCAGGGAGAGACAGGGAGCAGGGGAGCTGTTTTTT. This sequence encodes CASRERQGAGELFF.

The chain carries TRBV6-2 or TRBV6-3 and TRBJ2-7; a weak D match, TRBD2 (6 bases). Between the trimmed V and J ends, which lost 5 bases and 0 bases, there was a span of 14 bases. This CDR3 has 15 residues. Germline values: CDR1 MNHEY, CDR2 SVGEGT. DNA of the CDR3: TGTGCCAGCAGTCGGCTGGGGGGAAGCTCCTACGAGCAGTACTTC. Translation gives CASSRLGGSSYEQYF.

This clone was seen just once. One base away lies a much larger clone, so this may be a sequencing read error. The sample contains more than one DNA sequence encoding this CDR3. The CDR3 loop is CASSFVDEQFF. The CDR3 nucleotides read TGTGCCAGCAGTTTCGTCGATGAGCAGTTCTTC. J is TRBJ2-1 and V is TRBV12-3 or TRBV12-4; D uncertain. The CDR3 is made up of 11 amino acids. V was clipped by 3 bases and J by 8 bases, with 5 bases between them.

This rearrangement joins TRBV5-6 to TRBJ2-3; 10 nucleotides align to TRBD2. The length of the CDR3 is 17 residues. Germline CDR1 SGHDT, CDR2 YYEEEE. V was clipped by 0 bases and J by 6 bases; unmatched bases: 10. The CDR3 DNA reads as TGTGCCAGCAGCTTGGAGTCAGCGGGAGGGTTAGGGGATACGCAGTATTTT. Translation: CASSLESAGGLGDTQYF.